This is a list of T cell receptor beta chains from one sample in a study of blood T cell repertoires in COVID-19. Measured with immunoSEQ multiplex PCR; TCRdb has only the in-frame clones, and not every one. The table records over 90,000 clones, 70% to 90% of them present only once. The specimen sequenced was peripheral blood. Every receptor here comes from a man aged 45-65 years in a cohort sampled during active COVID-19. Both conserved end residues are part of each CDR3. D genes are given only for firm matches. Where a row states a size, it is once, few, many or the class of an expanded clone; other rows omit it.

j_gene: TRBJ2-3; abundance: .; v_gene: TRBV9; d_gene: TRBD1; CDR3nt: TGTGCCAGCAGCGTAATAGGGGGCGAGTTTCCAGATACGCAGTATTTT; CDR3aa: CASSVIGGEFPDTQYF
j_gene: TRBJ2-1; abundance: once; v_gene: TRBV11-1; d_gene: .; CDR3nt: TGTGCCAGCAGCTTAGGAGACAGAGCTTACAATGAGCAGTTCTTC; CDR3aa: CASSLGDRAYNEQFF
j_gene: TRBJ1-5; abundance: .; v_gene: TRBV19; d_gene: .; CDR3nt: TGTGCCACCTGCGTTGGGGCATCTAGCAATCAGCCCCAGCATTTT; CDR3aa: CATCVGASSNQPQHF
j_gene: TRBJ1-4; abundance: .; v_gene: TRBV29-1; d_gene: TRBD1; CDR3nt: TGCAGCGGCCAACAGGGGGCAGGGAGTGAAAAACTGTTTTTT; CDR3aa: CSGQQGAGSEKLFF
j_gene: TRBJ2-1; abundance: .; v_gene: TRBV24-1; d_gene: .; CDR3nt: TGTGCCACCAGTCCCGGGACAAGGGTCGACAATGAGCAGTTCTTC; CDR3aa: CATSPGTRVDNEQFF
j_gene: TRBJ1-5; abundance: .; v_gene: TRBV28; d_gene: TRBD1; CDR3nt: TGTGCCAGCAGTTTGGTTGGCAGGGGGGATCAGCCCCAGCATTTT; CDR3aa: CASSLVGRGDQPQHF
j_gene: TRBJ1-5; abundance: .; v_gene: TRBV6-5; d_gene: .; CDR3nt: TGTGCCAGCAGTTCGAACAGGGATCGCAATCAGCCCCAGCATTTT; CDR3aa: CASSSNRDRNQPQHF
j_gene: TRBJ1-5; abundance: .; v_gene: TRBV5-6; d_gene: .; CDR3nt: TGTGCCAGCAGTATCGAAGGTTCGGGTCAGCCCCAGCATTTT; CDR3aa: CASSIEGSGQPQHF
j_gene: TRBJ1-1; abundance: few; v_gene: TRBV5-4; d_gene: .; CDR3nt: TGTGCCAGCAGCCTGGTGGGGCTGAACACTGAAGCTTTCTTT; CDR3aa: CASSLVGLNTEAFF
j_gene: TRBJ2-1; abundance: .; v_gene: TRBV6-5; d_gene: TRBD2; CDR3nt: TGTGCCAGCAGTCCGCGGGGGGTTAAATACAATGAGCAGTTCTTC; CDR3aa: CASSPRGVKYNEQFF
j_gene: TRBJ2-5; abundance: once; v_gene: TRBV5-1; d_gene: .; CDR3nt: TGCGCCAGCAGCAGGGGGGACAGCGGCCCAGAGACCCAGTACTTC; CDR3aa: CASSRGDSGPETQYF
j_gene: TRBJ2-5; abundance: .; v_gene: TRBV28; d_gene: TRBD1; CDR3nt: TGTGCCAGCAGCCTGCAGGGGGCTACAGAGACCCAGTACTTC; CDR3aa: CASSLQGATETQYF
j_gene: TRBJ2-1; abundance: .; v_gene: TRBV24-1; d_gene: .; CDR3nt: TGTGCCACCAGTGACTCAGGGGTCTCCTACAATGAGCAGTTCTTC; CDR3aa: CATSDSGVSYNEQFF
j_gene: TRBJ2-3; abundance: .; v_gene: TRBV19; d_gene: TRBD2; CDR3nt: TGTGCCAGTACCCTCGGGGGACTAGCAGATACGCAGTATTTT; CDR3aa: CASTLGGLADTQYF
j_gene: TRBJ1-4; abundance: .; v_gene: TRBV19; d_gene: TRBD1; CDR3nt: TGTGCCAGTAGTGTTGGGACAGCTAATGAAAAACTGTTTTTT; CDR3aa: CASSVGTANEKLFF
j_gene: TRBJ2-7; abundance: .; v_gene: TRBV7-9; d_gene: TRBD1; CDR3nt: TGTGCCAGCAGGGGCAAGGACAGGACCGACGCTGCCAAGCAGTACTTC; CDR3aa: CASRGKDRTDAAKQYF
j_gene: TRBJ1-2; abundance: .; v_gene: TRBV12-3/TRBV12-4; d_gene: .; CDR3nt: TGTGCCAGCAGTTCGGACAGAGCGGGCTACACCTTC; CDR3aa: CASSSDRAGYTF
j_gene: TRBJ2-5; abundance: .; v_gene: TRBV21-1; d_gene: .; CDR3nt: TGTGCCAGCCGACTAGCGGGGACTCGGGAGACCCAGTACTTC; CDR3aa: CASRLAGTRETQYF
j_gene: TRBJ2-1; abundance: .; v_gene: TRBV29-1; d_gene: TRBD1; CDR3nt: TGCAGCGTTCGCAGGGGGACAGGGTTGAATGAGCAGTTCTTC; CDR3aa: CSVRRGTGLNEQFF
j_gene: TRBJ2-1; abundance: .; v_gene: TRBV19; d_gene: .; CDR3nt: TGTGCCAGTAGTATTCTAGGGGGGGCAATTGAGCAGTTCTTC; CDR3aa: CASSILGGAIEQFF
j_gene: TRBJ1-5; abundance: once; v_gene: TRBV6-6; d_gene: .; CDR3nt: TGTGCCAGCAGTTACGGGAAGGGGAAAAACCAGCCCCAGCATTTT; CDR3aa: CASSYGKGKNQPQHF
j_gene: TRBJ2-5; abundance: .; v_gene: TRBV5-1; d_gene: TRBD1; CDR3nt: TGCGCCAGCAGCCCCAACGGACAGGGTTTGGGGACCCAGTACTTC; CDR3aa: CASSPNGQGLGTQYF
j_gene: TRBJ2-3; abundance: .; v_gene: TRBV5-1; d_gene: .; CDR3nt: TGCGCCAGCAGCTTGGTAAAGGGGCAGGGAGATACGCAGTATTTT; CDR3aa: CASSLVKGQGDTQYF
j_gene: TRBJ2-1; abundance: .; v_gene: TRBV3-1/TRBV3-2; d_gene: TRBD1; CDR3nt: TGTGCCAGCAGCCACCCGGGACAGGGCTACAATGAGCAGTTCTTC; CDR3aa: CASSHPGQGYNEQFF
j_gene: TRBJ2-1; abundance: .; v_gene: TRBV24-1; d_gene: TRBD2; CDR3nt: TGTGCCACCGCGGGGGGATCGAGCTCCTACAATGAGCAGTTCTTC; CDR3aa: CATAGGSSSYNEQFF
j_gene: TRBJ1-1; abundance: .; v_gene: TRBV5-1; d_gene: .; CDR3nt: TGCGCCAGCAGCTTGACTGGAATTCAGGGGCTGAACACTGAAGCTTTCTTT; CDR3aa: CASSLTGIQGLNTEAFF
j_gene: TRBJ2-1; abundance: few; v_gene: TRBV5-8; d_gene: TRBD1; CDR3nt: TGTGCCAGCAGCTTAGGGGGACAGGGCGTCAATGAGCAGTTCTTC; CDR3aa: CASSLGGQGVNEQFF
j_gene: TRBJ1-5; abundance: .; v_gene: TRBV11-2; d_gene: .; CDR3nt: TGTGCCAGCAGCCTTCGGGGGGCATCTCAGCCCCAGCATTTT; CDR3aa: CASSLRGASQPQHF
j_gene: TRBJ1-2; abundance: .; v_gene: TRBV30; d_gene: .; CDR3nt: TGTGCCTGGAGTGTACCGGGACACCCAGGCCCTAACTATGGCTACACCTTC; CDR3aa: CAWSVPGHPGPNYGYTF
j_gene: TRBJ2-5; abundance: .; v_gene: TRBV11-3; d_gene: TRBD2; CDR3nt: TGTGCCAGCACCCCCTTCGCGTCCCCGGGGGGGACCCAGTACTTC; CDR3aa: CASTPFASPGGTQYF
j_gene: TRBJ2-2; abundance: .; v_gene: TRBV10-3; d_gene: .; CDR3nt: TGTGCCATCAGTGAGTCGACAGTCACCGGGGAGCTGTTTTTT; CDR3aa: CAISESTVTGELFF
j_gene: TRBJ1-6; abundance: .; v_gene: TRBV5-4; d_gene: TRBD1; CDR3nt: TGTGCCAGCAGCCGAAACACCGGGACAGGGGGAGAACCCCTCCACTTT; CDR3aa: CASSRNTGTGGEPLHF
j_gene: TRBJ2-3; abundance: .; v_gene: TRBV5-4; d_gene: .; CDR3nt: TGTGCCAGCAGCTTCGGCGGAGGCACAGATACGCAGTATTTT; CDR3aa: CASSFGGGTDTQYF
j_gene: TRBJ1-3; abundance: few; v_gene: TRBV5-1; d_gene: .; CDR3nt: TGCGCGGTGGAGAGCGACTCTGGAAACACCATATATTTT; CDR3aa: CAVESDSGNTIYF
j_gene: TRBJ1-2; abundance: once; v_gene: TRBV19; d_gene: TRBD1; CDR3nt: TGTGCCACCTCGACAGGGGACTATGGCTACACCTTC; CDR3aa: CATSTGDYGYTF
j_gene: TRBJ2-1; abundance: .; v_gene: TRBV27; d_gene: TRBD2; CDR3nt: TGTGCCAGCAGTTCGACTAGCGGGGGGGCAGCGAATGAGCAGTTCTTC; CDR3aa: CASSSTSGGAANEQFF
j_gene: TRBJ1-1; abundance: .; v_gene: TRBV3-1/TRBV3-2; d_gene: .; CDR3nt: TGTGCCAGCAGCCAGCAACAGGGGAACACTGAAGCTTTCTTT; CDR3aa: CASSQQQGNTEAFF
j_gene: TRBJ2-7; abundance: .; v_gene: TRBV5-1; d_gene: TRBD2; CDR3nt: TGCGCCAGCAGCCCGGGGGGGACCAACGAGCAGTACTTC; CDR3aa: CASSPGGTNEQYF
j_gene: TRBJ2-1; abundance: .; v_gene: TRBV28; d_gene: TRBD1; CDR3nt: TGTGCCAGCAGCCGGGACAGGGAGGTCTTAGGGCAGTTCTTC; CDR3aa: CASSRDREVLGQFF
j_gene: TRBJ2-7; abundance: .; v_gene: TRBV6-5; d_gene: .; CDR3nt: TGTGCCAGCAGTTACCCCCACCCGGGTGCCGAGCAGTACTTC; CDR3aa: CASSYPHPGAEQYF
j_gene: TRBJ1-2; abundance: .; v_gene: TRBV6-6; d_gene: TRBD1; CDR3nt: TGTGCCAGCAGTTACTTGAGTGGGACAGTCTATGGCTACACCTTC; CDR3aa: CASSYLSGTVYGYTF
j_gene: TRBJ2-1; abundance: .; v_gene: TRBV4-1; d_gene: .; CDR3nt: TGCGCCAGCAGCCAAGATAGGGGGTATGAGCAGTTCTTC; CDR3aa: CASSQDRGYEQFF
j_gene: TRBJ1-2; abundance: .; v_gene: TRBV28; d_gene: TRBD1; CDR3nt: TGTGCCAGCAGAGAGACAGGGGACGATGGCTACACCTTC; CDR3aa: CASRETGDDGYTF
j_gene: TRBJ2-5; abundance: .; v_gene: TRBV5-1; d_gene: TRBD2; CDR3nt: TGCGCCAGCAGCTTGGGTAGCGGGGGTACGGAGACCCAGTACTTC; CDR3aa: CASSLGSGGTETQYF
j_gene: TRBJ2-7; abundance: few; v_gene: TRBV9; d_gene: TRBD2; CDR3nt: TGTGCCAGCAGCGTAGCTGCTAGCGGGGGGGCCTACGAGCAGTACTTC; CDR3aa: CASSVAASGGAYEQYF
j_gene: TRBJ2-1; abundance: .; v_gene: TRBV6-1; d_gene: .; CDR3nt: TGTGCCAGCAGTGCCCGCGGGACTTCGACCGCCAATGAGCAGTTCTTC; CDR3aa: CASSARGTSTANEQFF
j_gene: TRBJ1-2; abundance: .; v_gene: TRBV7-2; d_gene: TRBD1; CDR3nt: TGTGCCAGCAGCCGGAAGGGACAGGGGCTCGATTATGGCTACACCTTC; CDR3aa: CASSRKGQGLDYGYTF
j_gene: TRBJ1-4; abundance: few; v_gene: TRBV28; d_gene: TRBD1; CDR3nt: TGTGCCAGCAGTGGAGGACAGGGTTATGAAAAACTGTTTTTT; CDR3aa: CASSGGQGYEKLFF
j_gene: TRBJ1-1; abundance: .; v_gene: TRBV15; d_gene: TRBD1; CDR3nt: TGTGCCACCAGCAGAGGGGGGACAGGGTCCACTGAAGCTTTCTTT; CDR3aa: CATSRGGTGSTEAFF
j_gene: TRBJ2-2; abundance: .; v_gene: TRBV5-1; d_gene: TRBD1; CDR3nt: TGCGCCAGCAGCGAATCCGGGACAGGCCGTTTCACCGGGGAGCTGTTTTTT; CDR3aa: CASSESGTGRFTGELFF
j_gene: TRBJ2-5; abundance: .; v_gene: TRBV5-4; d_gene: TRBD2; CDR3nt: TGTGCCAGCAGCTTGGAACCTAGCGGGGCGGAGACCCAGTACTTC; CDR3aa: CASSLEPSGAETQYF
j_gene: TRBJ2-7; abundance: .; v_gene: TRBV27; d_gene: TRBD1; CDR3nt: TGTGCCAGCAGTACGAGTCCAGGGGGTTTCGAGCAGTACTTC; CDR3aa: CASSTSPGGFEQYF
j_gene: TRBJ2-3; abundance: .; v_gene: TRBV7-2; d_gene: TRBD2; CDR3nt: TGTGCCAGCAGCTTAGGTGGTTCCCTAGCGGGGTGGGCAGATACGCAGTATTTT; CDR3aa: CASSLGGSLAGWADTQYF